Following are 30 T cell receptor beta chains from one sample sequenced in a study of cytomegalovirus exposure and HLA in healthy donors. The study ran its PCR with 60 Vbeta and 13 Jbeta primers. Profiled with immunoSEQ multiplex PCR; TCRdb holds only in-frame clones, not every one. Of some 190,000 clones listed, 76% are singletons. The specimen was PBMCs. Every receptor here comes from a woman aged 25 to 39 in good health and CMV-seropositive.

This clone was counted once. The V gene is TRBV13, the J gene TRBJ2-7; weak D call: TRBD1 (5 bases). CDR1 is PRHDT, CDR2 FYEKMQ, per germline (reference sequence). V lost 1 base and J lost 3, with 16 bases in between. The CDR3 runs to 16 residues. This CDR3 reads CASSLEWGGSLYEQYF. In DNA form, the CDR3 reads TGTGCCAGCAGCTTAGAATGGGGCGGCAGTCTCTACGAGCAGTACTTC. The whole variable domain, filled in from reference TRBV13 and TRBJ2-7, reads AAGVIQSPRHLIKEKRETATLKCYPIPRHDTVYWYQQGPGQDPQFLISFYEKMQSDKGSIPDRFSAQQFSDYHSELNMSSLELGDSALYFCASSLEWGGSLYEQYFGPGTRLTVT.

This rearrangement joins TRBV11-3 to TRBJ2-5, with 9 bases matching TRBD2. This CDR3 comprises 16 residues. With 1 base clipped from V and 4 bases from J, the junction kept 7 bases outside the gene matches. CDR1 and CDR2 (germline): SGHNT, YENEEA. CDR3 DNA: TGTGCCAGCAGCTTAGTGCGGGGGGGCTTGGGAGAGACCCAGTACTTC. This codes for CASSLVRGGLGETQYF.

The chain carries TRBV28 and TRBJ2-7; 11 bases match TRBD1. In germline, CDR1 is MDHEN, CDR2 SYDVKM. Trimming removed 6 bases from V and 3 bases from J; junction bases left unmatched: 4. The CDR3 totals 14 residues. CDR3 sequence (DNA): TGTGCCAGCAGGGCCGGGACAGGGGGCTACGAGCAGTACTTC. Translated, it gives CASRAGTGGYEQYF.

This clone was picked up a small number of times. This chain links TRBV19 with TRBJ2-7; 7 nucleotides align to TRBD1. J was trimmed by 0 bases and V by 3 bases; bases with no gene match: 5. The CDR3 is 15 residues long. CDR1 LNHDA and CDR2 SQIVND come from the germline V gene (reference sequence). CDR3 residues: CASSIETGPSYEQYF. Written as DNA, the CDR3 is TGTGCCAGTAGTATTGAGACAGGGCCCTCCTACGAGCAGTACTTC.

J is TRBJ2-1 and V is TRBV28; 7 positions match TRBD2. CDR1 and CDR2 (germline): MDHEN, SYDVKM. The CDR3 sequence is 13 residues long. After removal of 6 bases from V and 8 bases from J, the junction contained 7 bases not matched to a gene. CDR3 in amino acids: CASSLPGGYEQFF. The DNA of the CDR3 is TGTGCCAGCAGCCTTCCGGGGGGATATGAGCAGTTCTTC.

This clone was counted only a few times. The CDR3 region has the DNA TGCGCCAGCAGCTTGGGCCCTTTCAGGGAATCAGGTGAAAAACTGTTTTTT. As protein: CASSLGPFRESGEKLFF. V gene TRBV5-1 combines with J gene TRBJ1-4, with D possibly being TRBD1 (5 bases). This CDR3 spans 17 amino acids. Germline-derived CDR1 and CDR2 are SGHRS and YFSETQ. With 0 bases removed from V and 7 bases from J, the gap between germline ends came to 19 bases.

The CDR3 is CASSLEASGGARETQYF. The DNA of the CDR3 is TGTGCCAGCAGCTTAGAGGCTAGCGGGGGGGCCAGGGAGACCCAGTACTTC. The chain links TRBV11-2 to TRBJ2-5; 12 bases match TRBD2. The CDR3 sequence is 17 residues long. The junction had 7 bases not matched to a gene; V was cut back by 0 bases and J by 5 bases. Germline CDR1 SGHAT, CDR2 FQNNGV.

The V and J genes are TRBV2 and TRBJ2-7; TRBD2 matches at 14 bases. Trimming removed 7 bases from V and 7 bases from J; junction bases left unmatched: 6. This CDR3 is built from 14 residues. The germline V gene has CDR1 SNHLY and CDR2 FYNNEI. The CDR3 DNA reads as TGTGCCAGCACCCGACTAGCGGGGGGGGGTGAGCAGTACTTC. It specifies CASTRLAGGGEQYF.

CDR3 sequence (DNA): TGTGCCAGCAACTTCGAGGGGGGACAGGGGGCAGAGACCCAGTACTTC. Encoded protein: CASNFEGGQGAETQYF. The chain couples TRBV5-4 to TRBJ2-5; 12 bases agree with TRBD1. With 6 bases clipped from V and 4 bases from J, the junction kept 10 bases outside the gene matches. This CDR3 region has 16 residues. CDR1 and CDR2 from the germline V gene are SGHNT and YYREEE (reference sequence).

The J gene is TRBJ2-5, the V gene TRBV28, with a weak D call TRBD1 (6 bases). The J call may not be correct, given that the DNA end is closer to TRBJ2-7. There are 15 residues in the CDR3. Germline loops: CDR1 MDHEN, CDR2 SYDVKM. The CDR3 DNA follows: TGTGCCAGCAGTCCAGCCGGAACAGGGATCTACGAGCAGTACTTC. Protein sequence: CASSPAGTGIYEQYF.

This sequence joins TRBV7-9 and TRBJ2-7, with no clear D. CDR3 size: 14 residues. In germline, CDR1 is SEHNR, CDR2 FQNEAQ (reference sequence). V was trimmed by 5 bases and J by 3 bases, leaving 14 bases between them. For the CDR3, the DNA is TGTGCCAGCAGCCCAAACTCCGCCCTCTACGAGCAGTACTTC. Translation: CASSPNSALYEQYF.

This clone was observed a handful of times. The chain joins TRBV9 to TRBJ1-3; D is unclear. The CDR3 consists of 14 residues. Germline V gene data show CDR1 as SGDLS and CDR2 as YYNGEE. V was shortened by 4 bases and J by 4 bases, with 12 bases between the two germline ends. The CDR3 DNA follows: TGTGCCAGCAGCTCTTTGACAAGGGGAAACACCATATATTTT. This gives the protein CASSSLTRGNTIYF. The whole variable domain, remainder taken from reference TRBV9 and TRBJ1-3, is DSGVTQTPKHLITATGQRVTLRCSPRSGDLSVYWYQQSLDQGLQFLIQYYNGEERAKGNILERFSAQQFPDLHSELNLSSLELGDSALYFCASSSLTRGNTIYFGEGSWLTVV.

The V call is TRBV7-3, the J call TRBJ1-2; 8 bases map to TRBD1. V lost 5 bases to trimming and J lost 4 bases; unmatched junction nucleotides: 3. The CDR3 sequence is 13 residues long. Germline lookup yields CDR1 SGHTA and CDR2 FQGTGA. The CDR3 DNA follows: TGTGCCAGCAGCGAGGGGACAGGCTATGGCTACACCTTC. Its protein is CASSEGTGYGYTF.

J is TRBJ1-6 and V is TRBV2; D is unclear. Germline loops: CDR1 SNHLY, CDR2 FYNNEI. This CDR3 region has 14 residues. Deletions cut 4 bases from V and 7 bases from J, with 11 bases between. The CDR3 reads CASSVGGPNSPLHF. CDR3 bases: TGTGCCAGCAGTGTAGGAGGGCCGAATTCACCCCTCCACTTT. The full variable domain, in which reference TRBV2 and TRBJ1-6 provide the parts outside the CDR3, is EPEVTQTPSHQVTQMGQEVILRCVPISNHLYFYWYRQILGQKVEFLVSFYNNEISEKSEIFDDQFSVERPDGSNFTLKIRSTKLEDSAMYFCASSVGGPNSPLHFGNGTRLTVT.

The chain is built from TRBV7-2 and TRBJ1-3; D may be TRBD1 (6 bases). CDR1 SGHTA and CDR2 FQGNSA come from the germline V gene. This CDR3 has 15 residues. Trimming stripped 5 bases from V and 4 bases from J, with 15 bases between. Here the CDR3 reads CASSIHRASGNTIYF. Here the CDR3 DNA reads TGTGCCAGCAGCATTCACAGGGCGTCAGGAAACACCATATATTTT.

The chain has TRBV28 and TRBJ1-2, with 12 bases fitting TRBD1. The junction had 6 bases not matched to a gene; V was cut back by 5 bases and J by 8 bases. This CDR3 is built from 14 residues. CDR1 is MDHEN, CDR2 SYDVKM, per germline. The CDR3 loop reads CASSIGTGGGGYTF. CDR3 DNA: TGTGCCAGCAGTATCGGGACAGGGGGCGGCGGCTACACCTTC.

This chain uses TRBV2 with TRBJ2-7; the D gene is possibly TRBD1 (6 bases). V was cut by 8 bases and J by 3 bases, with 17 bases left in between. This CDR3 is 14 amino acids long. The germline gives CDR1 SNHLY, CDR2 FYNNEI. Written as DNA, the CDR3 is TGTGCCAGCTGCGGTGAGACAGGAGACTACGAGCAGTACTTC. Amino acids: CASCGETGDYEQYF.

J is TRBJ2-1 and V is TRBV4-1, with D possibly being TRBD2 (5 bases). The CDR3 runs to 16 residues. Germline V gene lookup returns CDR1 MGHRA and CDR2 YSYEKL. V was cut by 1 base and J by 2 bases, with 12 bases left in between. The CDR3 bases are TGCGCCAGCAGCCAAGGCGTAGCCGGGGCCTACAATGAGCAGTTCTTC. Translated, it gives CASSQGVAGAYNEQFF.

The chain carries TRBV7-8 and TRBJ2-3; 7 nucleotides align to TRBD2. Germline V lookup: CDR1 SGHVS, CDR2 FQNEAQ. The CDR3 spans 15 residues. The junction had 12 bases not matched to a gene; V was cut back by 7 bases and J by 5 bases. Here the CDR3 DNA reads TGTGCCAGCAACCCACTTGGGGGGGTGAGAGATACGCAGTATTTT. Translated: CASNPLGGVRDTQYF.

The rearrangement joins TRBV10-1 to TRBJ2-1; D call uncertain. This CDR3 region has 13 residues. Germline V gene lookup returns CDR1 WNHNN and CDR2 SYGVQD (reference sequence). The V and J ends lost 2 bases and 7 bases respectively, with 9 bases between them. CDR3 in DNA: TGCGCCAGCAGTGAGGACCCGAGGAATGAGCAGTTCTTC. Its protein product is CASSEDPRNEQFF.

The CDR3 here is CAISDSSRRRGGEETQYF. CDR3 nucleotide sequence: TGTGCCATCAGTGATTCGTCCCGGCGAAGAGGGGGCGAAGAGACCCAGTACTTC. The chain employs TRBV10-3 and TRBJ2-5; 7 positions agree with TRBD1. Germline V gene sequence: CDR1 ENHRY, CDR2 SYGVKD. The CDR3 is 18 amino acids. The junction had 16 bases not matched to a gene; V was cut back by 3 bases and J by 3 bases.

This clone was seen a few times. The CDR3: CASSLGTGRFGETQYF. The CDR3 DNA is TGTGCCAGCAGCCTGGGGACAGGGAGGTTTGGAGAGACCCAGTACTTC. The genes are TRBV7-6 and TRBJ2-5; 9 bases line up with TRBD1. The CDR3 runs to 16 residues. Germline V gene lookup returns CDR1 SGHVS and CDR2 FNYEAQ. Trimming at V came to 5 bases and at J to 4 bases, leaving 11 bases not matched to a gene.

J is TRBJ1-3 and V is TRBV13; 7 bases line up with TRBD1. J was trimmed by 1 base and V by 3 bases; bases with no gene match: 0. Germline CDR1 reads PRHDT; CDR2 reads FYEKMQ (reference sequence). The CDR3 covers 14 residues. Written as DNA, the CDR3 is TGTGCCAGCAGCTTGACAGGGTCTGGAAACACCATATATTTT. Protein product: CASSLTGSGNTIYF.

This clone occurred once. This chain uses TRBV30 with TRBJ2-5; maybe TRBD1 (6 bases). V was cut by 2 bases and J by 4 bases, with 8 bases left in between. There are 12 residues in the CDR3. CDR1 is GTSNPN, CDR2 SVGIG, per germline (reference sequence). The CDR3 region is CAWSSDRETQYF. In nucleotides, the CDR3 is TGTGCCTGGAGTTCGGACAGAGAGACCCAGTACTTC. Looking up the rest from reference TRBV30 and TRBJ2-5 gives the full variable domain: SQTIHQWPATLVQPVGSPLSLECTVEGTSNPNLYWYRQAAGRGLQLLFYSVGIGQISSEVPQNLSASRPQDRQFILSSKKLLLSDSGFYLCAWSSDRETQYFGPGTRLLVL.

The chain uses TRBV28 and TRBJ1-2, with a possible D match to TRBD1 (6 bases). There are 17 residues in the CDR3. V was pared by 1 base and J by 2 bases, with 17 bases between. Germline V gene sequence: CDR1 MDHEN, CDR2 SYDVKM. The CDR3 DNA follows: TGTGCCAGCAGTTTATTGGGCACAGGGCCCCAAAACTATGGCTACACCTTC. Translation gives CASSLLGTGPQNYGYTF.

This clone was seen more than once but under ten times. The chain is built from TRBV6-5 and TRBJ1-1; D is uncertain. Germline V gene sequence: CDR1 MNHEY, CDR2 SVGAGI. Trimming removed 4 bases from V and 1 base from J, with 10 bases in between. The CDR3 contains 14 residues. The DNA of the CDR3 is TGTGCCAGCAGTTCCAACTGGGCGAACACTGAAGCTTTCTTT. This sequence encodes CASSSNWANTEAFF.

This chain uses TRBV28 with TRBJ2-7; D ambiguous. CDR3 length equals 13 residues. Trimming pared 6 bases from V and 4 bases from J, leaving 13 bases between. Germline CDR1 and CDR2: MDHEN and SYDVKM. The CDR3 sequence is CASSVGGTYEQYF. The CDR3 DNA is TGTGCCAGCAGCGTCGGCGGCACTTACGAGCAGTACTTC.

The gene calls are TRBV27 and TRBJ2-2; D might be TRBD1 (5 bases). The CDR3 contains 14 residues. Germline loops: CDR1 MNHEY, CDR2 SMNVEV (reference sequence). V lost 3 bases to trimming and J lost 5 bases, with 10 bases between them. CDR3 residues: CASSFEGVTGELFF. Here the CDR3 DNA reads TGTGCCAGCAGTTTCGAAGGGGTGACCGGGGAGCTGTTTTTT.

This chain joins TRBV5-4 and TRBJ1-4; no clear D. V gave up 0 bases and J gave up 3 bases, with 6 bases separating them. This CDR3 is built from 14 residues. Germline lookup yields CDR1 SGHNT and CDR2 YYREEE (reference sequence). CDR3 in DNA: TGTGCCAGCAGCTTGGATAACTCTAATGAAAAACTGTTTTTT. Translation gives CASSLDNSNEKLFF. The full variable domain, completed using reference TRBV5-4 and TRBJ1-4, is ETGVTQSPTHLIKTRGQQVTLRCSSQSGHNTVSWYQQALGQGPQFIFQYYREEENGRGNFPPRFSGLQFPNYSSELNVNALELDDSALYLCASSLDNSNEKLFFGSGTQLSVL.

The rearrangement links TRBV30 to TRBJ1-2, with 9 bases identical to TRBD1. J gave up 5 bases and V 2 bases, and 6 bases lay outside the gene matches. This CDR3 has 14 amino acids. Germline V gives CDR1 GTSNPN, CDR2 SVGIG (reference sequence). The CDR3 DNA reads as TGTGCCTGGAGTAAGGGACAGGGAGGGTATGGCTACACCTTC. Translation: CAWSKGQGGYGYTF.